This T cell receptor beta chain is from a study of cytomegalovirus exposure and HLA in healthy donors. The CDR3 runs 14 residues. The V end was cut by 3 bases, the J end by 5 bases, with 15 bases between. Germline V gene lookup returns CDR1 SGHRS and CDR2 YFSETQ. The PCR used 60 Vbeta and 13 Jbeta primers. Some clones are missing from TCRdb's copy, which holds only in-frame ones; the method was immunoSEQ multiplex PCR. The sample holds under 250,000 clones, approximately 82% seen once. The sample comprised PBMCs. This TCR was recovered from a male donor in good health and CMV-seronegative. The rearrangement links TRBV5-1 to TRBJ2-7, with D maybe TRBD2 (6 bases). The CDR3 DNA reads as TGCGCCAGCAGCTCCGGGCCGGGGGACCACGAGCAGTACTTC. Translation: CASSSGPGDHEQYF.